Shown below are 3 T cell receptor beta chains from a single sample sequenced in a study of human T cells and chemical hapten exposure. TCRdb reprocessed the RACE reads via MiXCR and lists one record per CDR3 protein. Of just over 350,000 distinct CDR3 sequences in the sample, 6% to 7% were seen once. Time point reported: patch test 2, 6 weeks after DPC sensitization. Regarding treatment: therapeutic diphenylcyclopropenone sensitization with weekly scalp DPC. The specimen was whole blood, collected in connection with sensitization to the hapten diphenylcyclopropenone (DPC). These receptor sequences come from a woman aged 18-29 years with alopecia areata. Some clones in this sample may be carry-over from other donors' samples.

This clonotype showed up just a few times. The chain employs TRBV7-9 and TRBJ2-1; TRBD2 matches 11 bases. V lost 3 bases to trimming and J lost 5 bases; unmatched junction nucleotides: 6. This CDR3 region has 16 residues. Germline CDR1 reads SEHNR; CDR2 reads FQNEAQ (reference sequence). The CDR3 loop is CASSFSSGGTDNEQFF. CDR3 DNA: TGTGCCAGCAGCTTTTCTAGCGGGGGGACCGACAATGAGCAGTTCTTC.

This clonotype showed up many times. The CDR3 bases are TGTGCCACCAGGTCGGCGTTAACAGGATACAATGAGCAGTTCTTC. Protein: CATRSALTGYNEQFF. The chain recombines TRBV24-1 with TRBJ2-1; TRBD1 might be the D (5 bases). The CDR3 loop spans 15 amino acids. Trimming took 7 bases from V and 4 from J, leaving 16 bases between them. Germline assignment: CDR1 KGHDR and CDR2 SFDVKD.

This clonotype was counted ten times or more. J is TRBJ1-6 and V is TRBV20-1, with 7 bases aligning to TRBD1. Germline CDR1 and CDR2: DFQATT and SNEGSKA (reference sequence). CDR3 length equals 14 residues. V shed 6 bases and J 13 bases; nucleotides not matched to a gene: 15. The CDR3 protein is CSAPLGQNGSPLHF. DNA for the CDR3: TGCAGTGCCCCCCTGGGACAGAACGGTTCGCCCCTCCACTTT.